This TCR beta chain derives from a study of blood T cell repertoires in COVID-19. CDR1 is SGHAT and CDR2 is FQNNGV in the germline V gene. The CDR3 spans 18 residues. V was trimmed by 5 bases and J by 0 bases, leaving 19 bases between them. As originally analysed: Counts of nucleated cells, estimated from reference gene primer amplification, were obtained. The repertoire was sequenced with immunoSEQ multiplex PCR; TCRdb's copy has only in-frame clones and lacks some. That table is the source of V, J and clone size, and D and trimming were worked out from the DNA. Here the sample spans about 98,000 clones, 80% to 95% being singletons.

The J gene is TRBJ2-2, the V gene TRBV11-2; D possibly corresponds to TRBD1 (7 bases). This TCR came from a man between 18 and 29 years old with acute or convalescent COVID-19. Material: peripheral blood. The CDR3 sequence is CASSPQGGANANTGELFF. DNA for the CDR3: TGTGCCAGCAGCCCTCAGGGGGGAGCCAACGCGAACACCGGGGAGCTGTTTTTT.